This T cell receptor (beta chain) was identified during a study of blood T cell repertoires in COVID-19. Across the study: Specimens from acute and convalescent COVID-19 originated in the United States, Italy and Spain. Nucleic acid was either cDNA or gDNA, and it came from T cells, B-cell-depleted T cells, or PBMCs.

Authors' processing steps: Nucleated cell counts were estimated from reference gene primer amplification. Assay: immunoSEQ multiplex PCR; the TCRdb copy retains only in-frame clones and omits some. V and J calls and clone size follow that table, whereas D and trimming were derived from the DNA. The repertoire holds around 260,000 clones, with around 87% as singletons. Per germline, CDR1 SGHRS and CDR2 YFSETQ. The trim removed 0 bases at V and 0 bases at J, leaving 3 bases unmatched. CDR3 length: 17 amino acids. The sequence was collected from a woman between 50 and 59 years old with acute or convalescent COVID-19. What was sequenced was peripheral blood. The gene calls are TRBV5-1 and TRBJ2-3, with TRBD2 identical over 11 bases. The chain's CDR3 is CASSLARTSGSTDTQYF. The CDR3 bases are TGCGCCAGCAGCTTGGCCCGGACTAGCGGGAGCACAGATACGCAGTATTTT.